This paragraph covers one T cell receptor (beta chain) sequence. This record comes from a study of Ad26.COV2.S vaccination and SARS-CoV-2 variants. Clones were read by immunoSEQ multiplex PCR, and TCRdb kept only the in-frame ones, dropping some. Among more than 85,000 clones, around 81% were seen once, and the ten largest hold 17%. The germline gives CDR1 KGHSH, CDR2 LQKENI. Between the trimmed V and J ends, which lost 3 bases and 4 bases, there was a span of 5 bases. CDR3 length: 12 residues. Specimen: peripheral blood, collected after recovery from COVID-19. This chain connects TRBV18 to TRBJ2-3, with D maybe TRBD1 (5 bases). The sequence was collected from a human donor who had recovered from COVID-19. The CDR3 reads CASSPTADTQYF. The CDR3 DNA sequence: TGTGCCAGCTCACCGACAGCAGATACGCAGTATTTT.